The 30 T cell receptor beta chains in this list originate from one sample, sequenced in a study of brain T cells in children with intractable seizures. The table came from immunoSEQ multiplex PCR; TCRdb's copy has only in-frame clones and leaves some out. The top ten clones hold around 25% of a sample with about 80,000 clones, more than 75% of them seen once. Specimen: peripheral blood, collected at surgery. The receptor source for this set is a girl aged 2-10 years with Rasmussen encephalitis and intractable seizures.

V usage is TRBV28 and J usage is TRBJ2-3; D might be TRBD1 or TRBD2, each matching 6 bases. V lost 2 bases and J lost 0, with 9 bases in between. This CDR3 has 15 residues. The germline gives CDR1 MDHEN, CDR2 SYDVKM. The CDR3 sequence is CASSLRGASTDTQYF. The CDR3 DNA reads TGTGCCAGCAGTTTAAGGGGGGCCAGCACAGATACGCAGTATTTT.

The chain recombines TRBV11-1 with TRBJ2-7; tentative D call: TRBD2 (5 bases). Trimming took off 4 bases at V and 5 bases at J, with 12 bases between the two ends. The CDR3 contains 13 residues. Germline lookup yields CDR1 SGHAT and CDR2 FQDESV (reference sequence). In nucleotides, the CDR3 is TGTGCCAGCAGCTCCGAGGCGGGTAACGAGCAGTACTTC. The encoded protein is CASSSEAGNEQYF.

The chain uses TRBV6-5 and TRBJ1-1; a weak D match, TRBD1 (6 bases). The CDR3 consists of 13 residues. From germline, CDR1 is MNHEY and CDR2 SVGAGI. Trimming cost V 2 bases and J 9 bases, with 13 bases left between them. CDR3 sequence: CASSYSRGAKAFF. The CDR3 DNA is TGTGCCAGCAGTTACAGCAGGGGTGCGAAAGCTTTCTTT.

This clone has only one observation. The chain recombines TRBV27 with TRBJ1-5; D uncertain. The CDR3 is made up of 18 amino acids. In germline, CDR1 is MNHEY, CDR2 SMNVEV (reference sequence). Trimming took 5 bases from V and 4 from J, leaving 24 bases between them. Written as DNA, the CDR3 is TGTGCCAGCAGTCCGCTCCAGAACTTCGCAGAGGCTAATCAGCCCCAGCATTTT. Its translation: CASSPLQNFAEANQPQHF.

This chain connects TRBV7-3 to TRBJ2-1; 12 bases align to TRBD2. The CDR3 totals 16 residues. After removal of 3 bases from V and 10 bases from J, the junction contained 10 bases not matched to a gene. Germline V CDR1 and CDR2: SGHTA, FQGTGA. The CDR3 DNA is TGTGCCAGCAGCTTGGGACTAGCGGGTAATGTAGGGGAGCAGTTCTTC. It encodes CASSLGLAGNVGEQFF.

The chain carries TRBV11-3 and TRBJ2-1; maybe TRBD2 (5 bases). CDR3 length: 17 amino acids. Germline V lookup: CDR1 SGHNT, CDR2 YENEEA. Between the trimmed V and J ends, which lost 0 bases and 0 bases, there was a span of 12 bases. CDR3 residues: CASSLDGGPPSYNEQFF. CDR3 coding DNA: TGTGCCAGCAGCTTAGATGGCGGGCCACCCTCCTACAATGAGCAGTTCTTC.

The chain combines TRBV2 with TRBJ2-3; TRBD2 is a possible D gene (5 bases). This CDR3 is 13 amino acids long. From germline, CDR1 is SNHLY and CDR2 FYNNEI. V was pared by 5 bases and J by 11 bases, with 17 bases between. The CDR3 here is CASSYLTGEGQYF. The CDR3, as DNA: TGTGCCAGCAGTTACTTAACCGGGGAAGGGCAGTATTTT.

The V gene is TRBV1, the J gene TRBJ1-4. TRBV1 has pseudogene status. CDR3 size: 16 residues. The CDR3 spells CTSSRGRRATNEKLFF. CDR3 DNA: TGCACCAGCAGCAGAGGGAGGAGAGCAACTAATGAAAAACTGTTTTTT.

The chain couples TRBV4-1 to TRBJ2-1; D perhaps matches TRBD2 (6 bases). V dropped 2 bases and J dropped 10 bases, with 24 bases sitting between them. CDR3 length: 17 amino acids. CDR1 is MGHRA and CDR2 is YSYEKL in the germline V gene. The CDR3 protein is CASSQTFRAGRSGEQFF. In DNA form, the CDR3 reads TGCGCCAGCAGCCAAACTTTCCGGGCAGGGAGGTCGGGGGAGCAGTTCTTC.

The genes are TRBV7-9 and TRBJ2-7; D remains ambiguous. V lost 5 bases to trimming and J lost 2 bases, with 16 bases between them. CDR3 length equals 15 residues. Germline loops: CDR1 SEHNR, CDR2 FQNEAQ (reference sequence). The CDR3 nucleotides are TGTGCCAGCAGCCACGACTTGGGCCTCCCCTACGAGCAGTACTTC. Protein product: CASSHDLGLPYEQYF.

CDR3 loop: CASSSLVVAGYTF. DNA of the CDR3: TGTGCCAGCAGTTCCCTGGTTGTGGCCGGCTACACCTTC. The V and J genes are TRBV27 and TRBJ1-2; D uncertain. Trimming took 4 bases from V and 8 from J, leaving 14 bases between them. Germline V lookup: CDR1 MNHEY, CDR2 SMNVEV (reference sequence). There are 13 residues in the CDR3.

The chain employs TRBV9 and TRBJ2-1, with TRBD2 matching over 7 bases. Trimming took 3 bases from V and 9 from J; bases not matched to a gene: 15. The CDR3 is 16 residues long. Germline assignment: CDR1 SGDLS and CDR2 YYNGEE. The CDR3 here is CASSGRAGFAFGEQFF. The CDR3 nucleotides are TGTGCCAGCAGCGGCCGAGCGGGATTCGCTTTTGGTGAGCAGTTCTTC.

This clone came up once. The V call is TRBV7-9, the J call TRBJ1-2; D is ambiguous. V was shortened by 0 bases and J by 8 bases, with 22 bases between the two germline ends. This CDR3 region has 17 residues. Germline V gene data show CDR1 as SEHNR and CDR2 as FQNEAQ (reference sequence). The CDR3 protein is CASSLAHQRRLSRGYTF. The CDR3 bases are TGTGCCAGCAGCTTAGCGCATCAGAGAAGACTCTCTAGGGGCTACACCTTC.

This clone has only one observation. Here the CDR3 DNA reads TGCGCCAGCAGCTTGTCGGGGGGCTCCTACGAGCAGTACTTC. It is translated as CASSLSGGSYEQYF. The V and J genes are TRBV5-1 and TRBJ2-7; TRBD2 matches at 7 bases. Trimming at V came to 1 base and at J to 0 bases, leaving 1 base not matched to a gene. The CDR3 totals 14 residues. Germline CDR1 and CDR2: SGHRS and YFSETQ.

The V and J genes are TRBV9 and TRBJ1-2; D unclear. Germline V CDR1 and CDR2: SGDLS, YYNGEE. CDR3 length: 13 amino acids. V was trimmed by 6 bases and J by 4 bases, leaving 13 bases between them. The CDR3 spells CASNLGYRYGYTF. The CDR3 coding sequence is TGTGCCAGCAATCTGGGGTACCGCTATGGCTACACCTTC.

V usage is TRBV18 and J usage is TRBJ2-1, with no clear D. This CDR3 contains 13 residues. V shed 6 bases and J shed 7 bases, with 13 bases lying between them. CDR1 is KGHSH, CDR2 LQKENI, per germline. CDR3 sequence reads: CASSLSLGNEQFF. CDR3 in DNA: TGTGCCAGCTCCCTTAGCCTAGGGAATGAGCAGTTCTTC.

This clone appeared once. The CDR3 nucleotides are TGTGCCAGCAGTTTGTTAGGGGACGAGCAGTACTTC. This translates into CASSLLGDEQYF. This chain joins TRBV27 and TRBJ2-7; a possible D gene is TRBD1 (5 bases). The CDR3 contains 12 residues. Trimming removed 3 bases from V and 5 bases from J, with 8 bases in between. Germline-derived CDR1 and CDR2 are MNHEY and SMNVEV (reference sequence).

The CDR3 nucleotides are TGTGCCAGCAGCCCTCAGGTAGCTCCAGATACGCAGTATTTT. This codes for CASSPQVAPDTQYF. The chain carries TRBV3-1 (or the pseudogene TRBV3-2) and TRBJ2-3; D is uncertain. The CDR3 contains 14 residues. Germline assignment: CDR1 LGHDT and CDR2 YNNKEL (reference sequence). V was cut by 4 bases and J by 4 bases, with 12 bases left in between.

This clone has only a few counts. The chain joins TRBV7-9 to TRBJ2-7, with a tentative D call TRBD1 (6 bases). CDR3 length: 13 residues. The V and J ends lost 3 bases and 1 base respectively, with 7 bases between them. Germline V gene sequence: CDR1 SEHNR, CDR2 FQNEAQ (reference sequence). The CDR3 sequence: CASSLRGSYEQYF. The CDR3 nucleotides read TGTGCCAGCAGCTTGAGGGGGTCCTACGAGCAGTACTTC.

The chain recombines TRBV7-3 with TRBJ2-5; 8 nucleotides agree with TRBD2. The ends lost 2 bases at V and 1 base at J; junction bases unmatched: 3. The germline CDR1 and CDR2 sequences are SGHTA and FQGTGA. The CDR3 runs 15 residues. CDR3 loop: CASSLSGRAQETQYF. The CDR3 region has the DNA TGTGCCAGCAGCTTATCCGGGAGGGCCCAAGAGACCCAGTACTTC.

This chain uses TRBV9 with TRBJ1-4; D is unresolved. CDR1 and CDR2 (germline): SGDLS, YYNGEE. The CDR3 sequence is 14 residues long. V dropped 0 bases and J dropped 4 bases, with 7 bases sitting between them. The CDR3 region has the DNA TGTGCCAGCAGCGTAGACGGATTTAATGAAAAACTGTTTTTT. Translation: CASSVDGFNEKLFF. Based on the CDR3 plus reference TRBV9 and TRBJ1-4, the full variable domain is DSGVTQTPKHLITATGQRVTLRCSPRSGDLSVYWYQQSLDQGLQFLIQYYNGEERAKGNILERFSAQQFPDLHSELNLSSLELGDSALYFCASSVDGFNEKLFFGSGTQLSVL.

The gene calls are TRBV2 and TRBJ1-4, with no clear D. The CDR3 is 12 amino acids. CDR1 and CDR2 (germline): SNHLY, FYNNEI. Trimming took off 7 bases at V and 8 bases at J, with 11 bases between the two ends. The CDR3 nucleotides read TGTGCCAGCATTGGGTTTTCAGAAAAACTGTTTTTT. Its translation is CASIGFSEKLFF.

This clone showed up just once. The CDR3 spells CASSDVSGEQFF. The DNA of the CDR3 is TGTGCCAGCAGTGACGTTAGTGGAGAGCAGTTCTTC. The chain couples TRBV6-1 to TRBJ2-1; the D is unclear. Germline V gives CDR1 MNHNS, CDR2 SASEGT. The CDR3 spans 12 residues. Trimming shortened V by 3 bases and J by 10 bases, and 10 bases separated the two germline ends.

This chain links TRBV5-5 with TRBJ1-4, with D possibly TRBD1 on 5 matching bases. V was clipped by 0 bases and J by 3 bases, with 12 bases between them. The CDR3 has 16 residues. Germline CDR1 reads SGHKS; CDR2 reads YYEKEE (reference sequence). CDR3 DNA sequence: TGTGCCAGCAGCTTGGGAGGGGTCGGGGCTAATGAAAAACTGTTTTTT. Protein sequence: CASSLGGVGANEKLFF.

This clone is a singleton in its sample. The V call is TRBV11-3, the J call TRBJ2-2; D gene uncertain. Germline V gives CDR1 SGHNT, CDR2 YENEEA. With 5 bases removed from V and 1 base from J, the gap between germline ends came to 14 bases. This CDR3 is 16 amino acids long. The CDR3 DNA follows: TGTGCCAGCAGCCTAGGCCCACAGAAGAACACCGGGGAGCTGTTTTTT. Protein: CASSLGPQKNTGELFF.

This clone was seen more than once but under ten times. This chain connects TRBV6-5 to TRBJ2-7; D is undetermined. The CDR3 covers 15 residues. The V gene's germline CDR1 is MNHEY and CDR2 SVGAGI. Trimming took 0 bases from V and 0 from J, leaving 9 bases between them. Here the CDR3 DNA reads TGTGCCAGCAGTTACTCATACTACAGCTCCTACGAGCAGTACTTC. Protein sequence: CASSYSYYSSYEQYF.

The J gene is TRBJ1-2, the V gene TRBV2, with D perhaps matching TRBD1 (5 bases). V was shortened by 6 bases and J by 4 bases, with 12 bases between the two germline ends. The CDR3 extends over 13 amino acids. Germline V lookup: CDR1 SNHLY, CDR2 FYNNEI. This CDR3 reads CASRLGGAYGYTF. CDR3 nucleotide sequence: TGTGCCAGCAGATTGGGAGGGGCCTATGGCTACACCTTC.

V is TRBV27 and J is TRBJ2-3; unclear D gene. CDR1 and CDR2 from the germline V gene are MNHEY and SMNVEV (reference sequence). Trimming took off 4 bases at V and 5 bases at J, with 10 bases between the two ends. This CDR3 is 13 amino acids long. CDR3 in DNA: TGTGCCAGCAGTTCATACGCCGGAGATACGCAGTATTTT. Its translation is CASSSYAGDTQYF.

This chain's CDR3 is CASSIGRQATEAFF. CDR3 bases: TGTGCCAGTAGTATCGGCAGGCAGGCCACTGAAGCTTTCTTT. The chain carries TRBV19 and TRBJ1-1; D uncertain. V gave up 3 bases and J gave up 4 bases, with 12 bases separating them. The CDR3 sequence is 14 residues long. Looked up from germline, CDR1 is LNHDA and CDR2 is SQIVND (reference sequence).

The genes are TRBV11-2 and TRBJ2-5, with 13 nucleotides matching TRBD2. The CDR3 contains 14 residues. The V gene end was trimmed by 5 bases and the J gene end by 5 bases; junction bases not matched to a gene: 2. Germline V CDR1 and CDR2: SGHAT, FQNNGV. CDR3 in amino acids: CASSTGLAGETQYF. In nucleotides, the CDR3 is TGTGCCAGCAGCACGGGACTAGCGGGGGAGACCCAGTACTTC.